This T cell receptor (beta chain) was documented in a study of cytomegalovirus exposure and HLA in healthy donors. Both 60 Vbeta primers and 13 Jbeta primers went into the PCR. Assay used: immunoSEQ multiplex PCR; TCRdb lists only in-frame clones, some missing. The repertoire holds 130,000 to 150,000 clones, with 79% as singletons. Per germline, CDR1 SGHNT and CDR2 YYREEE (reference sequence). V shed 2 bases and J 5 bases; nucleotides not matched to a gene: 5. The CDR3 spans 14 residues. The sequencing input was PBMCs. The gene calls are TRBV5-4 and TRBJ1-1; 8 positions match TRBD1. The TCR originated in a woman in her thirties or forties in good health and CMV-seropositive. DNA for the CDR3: TGTGCCAGCAGCTTCGGACAGGGTCGGACTGAAGCTTTCTTT. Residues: CASSFGQGRTEAFF.